These 5 T cell receptor beta chains came from one sample sequenced in a study of response to subunit inactivated influenza vaccine. In TCRdb, the RT-PCR reads were re-called with MiXCR into one record per CDR3 protein. The table records about 570,000 distinct CDR3 sequences, roughly 10% of them present only once. The same data also went into a second study, on T cells expressing NK-cell markers. That report adds: UMI-tagged 5'RACE template switching yielded the TCR beta cDNA.

The source was PBMCs from blood, collected on the day of vaccination. The receptors shown here come from a man aged 50 to 59 who received an inactivated influenza vaccine.

The V call is TRBV18, the J call TRBJ2-7; D possibly corresponds to TRBD1 (6 bases). The CDR3 covers 14 residues. V was clipped by 2 bases and J by 1 base, with 9 bases between them. Germline V gives CDR1 KGHSH, CDR2 LQKENI. CDR3 in amino acids: CASSPGGRSYEQYF. The CDR3, as DNA: TGTGCCAGCTCACCAGGGGGCCGTTCCTACGAGCAGTACTTC.

This clonotype was observed many times. Written as DNA, the CDR3 is TGTGCCACCAGTGATTTTGTAGCGGGAGCAGATACGCAGTATTTT. Translating it yields CATSDFVAGADTQYF. The chain links TRBV24-1 to TRBJ2-3; 9 nucleotides line up with TRBD2. CDR1 and CDR2 from the germline V gene are KGHDR and SFDVKD. The ends lost 1 base at V and 4 bases at J; junction bases unmatched: 2. The CDR3 covers 15 residues.

This chain uses TRBV6-5 with TRBJ1-6; D perhaps matches TRBD1 (5 bases). There are 14 residues in the CDR3. The V gene's germline CDR1 is MNHEY and CDR2 SVGAGI. Deletions cut 2 bases from V and 12 bases from J, with 14 bases between. CDR3 in amino acids: CASSYAVGGGPLHF. The CDR3 region has the DNA TGTGCCAGCAGTTACGCAGTTGGGGGTGGACCCCTCCACTTT.

V and J are TRBV7-9 and TRBJ2-1, with a weak D call TRBD2 (5 bases). Germline assignment: CDR1 SEHNR and CDR2 FQNEAQ (reference sequence). The CDR3 is made up of 15 amino acids. Deletions cut 4 bases from V and 8 bases from J, with 18 bases between. Written as DNA, the CDR3 is TGTGCCAGCAGCTCGTCGGGATCAGTAGTCGATGAGCAGTTCTTC. It translates to CASSSSGSVVDEQFF.

The V and J genes are TRBV15 and TRBJ2-7; D is tentatively TRBD1 or TRBD2 (5 bases each). V shed 0 bases and J shed 4 bases, with 13 bases lying between them. Germline V gives CDR1 LNHNV, CDR2 YYDKDF (reference sequence). The CDR3 has 15 residues. The CDR3 nucleotides are TGTGCCACCAGCAGAGATCTGGGGCCGGGATACGAGCAGTACTTC. This translates into CATSRDLGPGYEQYF.